These 26 T cell receptor beta chains were sequenced from one sample in a study of blood T cells in healthy people across ages. Through a sample-barcoded 5' primer and a J-beta primer mix, a second PCR was run for about 6 to 11 cycles. TCRdb reprocessed the 5' RACE reads via MiXCR and lists one record per CDR3 protein. Here the sample spans some 890,000 distinct CDR3 sequences, 29% being singletons. The sample was also linked to a second study, of T cells of mothers and their children.

Sequencing was performed on blood. The receptors stem from a woman in her 40s in good health.

This clonotype was seen ten or more times. The V and J genes are TRBV18 and TRBJ2-5, with D perhaps TRBD1 (6 bases). This CDR3 has 12 residues. Per germline, CDR1 KGHSH and CDR2 LQKENI. The germline V and J ends were trimmed by 3 bases and 5 bases, with 7 bases remaining between them. In DNA form, the CDR3 reads TGTGCCAGCTCACCCCAGGGGGAGACCCAGTACTTC. This sequence encodes CASSPQGETQYF.

V is TRBV20-1 and J is TRBJ2-7; a weak D match, TRBD1 (5 bases). Germline-derived CDR1 and CDR2 are DFQATT and SNEGSKA (reference sequence). This CDR3 spans 12 amino acids. Trimming left V 6 bases short and J 6 bases short, with 15 bases between. Here the CDR3 reads CSAGQGPFEQYF. CDR3 DNA sequence: TGCAGTGCGGGGCAAGGCCCGTTCGAGCAGTACTTC.

This clonotype was seen many times. V usage is TRBV20-1 and J usage is TRBJ2-5; 8 bases match TRBD1. CDR3 size: 15 residues. The V gene end was trimmed by 0 bases and the J gene end by 4 bases; junction bases not matched to a gene: 7. The germline CDR1 and CDR2 sequences are DFQATT and SNEGSKA (reference sequence). The CDR3 protein is CSARDPRGRGETQYF. CDR3 nucleotides: TGCAGTGCTAGAGATCCCAGGGGGCGCGGAGAGACCCAGTACTTC.

Details on this clonotype: Sequence at one end of the junction differs from germline and may be a read error. This chain uses TRBV9 with TRBJ2-1, with D tentatively TRBD2 (6 bases). The V gene's germline CDR1 is SGDLS and CDR2 YYNGEE. The CDR3 sequence is 16 residues long. CDR3 sequence: CANSVVLARPGNEQFF. The CDR3 DNA reads as TGTGCCAACAGCGTAGTTCTAGCGAGACCGGGGAATGAGCAGTTCTTC.

This clonotype was observed a few times. The gene calls are TRBV9 and TRBJ2-7; D may match TRBD1 or TRBD2 (6 bases each). Germline V gives CDR1 SGDLS, CDR2 YYNGEE. CDR3 length: 15 residues. V shed 0 bases and J shed 4 bases, with 14 bases lying between them. The CDR3 loop is CASSVVGGPGYEQYF. CDR3 DNA: TGTGCCAGCAGCGTAGTAGGGGGGCCCGGATACGAGCAGTACTTC.

Details on this clonotype: An end of the junction does not agree with germline; a read error may underlie this. This chain uses TRBV7-2 with TRBJ1-6; D might be TRBD1 (5 bases). Germline CDR1 SGHTA, CDR2 FQGNSA. The CDR3 length is 16 residues. The CDR3 sequence: CASSLVRGVGNSPFHF. In DNA, the CDR3 is TGTGCCAGCAGCTTAGTTCGAGGGGTTGGCAATTCACCCTTCCACTTT.

This clonotype appeared many times. V and J are TRBV7-2 and TRBJ1-2; D is uncertain. The CDR3 length is 15 residues. Trimming cost V 5 bases and J 8 bases, with 21 bases left between them. Per the germline V gene, CDR1 is SGHTA and CDR2 is FQGNSA. The CDR3 bases are TGTGCCAGCAGCCCCGGGCGGGCAGGCGAGGGCGGCTACACCTTC. Protein product: CASSPGRAGEGGYTF.

This clonotype was seen ten or more times. The V and J genes are TRBV7-2 and TRBJ2-1; no definite D call. The V end lost 1 base, the J end lost 1 base, and 11 bases lay between the germline ends. The V gene's germline CDR1 is SGHTA and CDR2 FQGNSA. The CDR3 length is 16 residues. The CDR3 sequence: CASSLGASQSYNEQFF. CDR3 bases: TGTGCCAGCAGCTTAGGTGCTAGTCAATCCTACAATGAGCAGTTCTTC.

As concerns this clonotype: Its ends do not fully match the called genes, so a read error is possible. The chain couples TRBV7-2 to TRBJ2-7; 11 nucleotides agree with TRBD2. Germline assignment: CDR1 SGHTA and CDR2 FQGNSA. CDR3 length equals 15 residues. The CDR3 coding sequence is TGTGCCAGCAGCTCAATTAGCGGGGGGGCCTACGAGCGGTACTTC. Translating gives CASSSISGGAYERYF.

At least ten counts were recorded for this clonotype. This chain uses TRBV20-1 with TRBJ2-7; possible D gene TRBD2, 6 bases. Trimming pared 6 bases from V and 6 bases from J, leaving 18 bases between. The CDR3 runs 13 residues. CDR1 is DFQATT and CDR2 is SNEGSKA in the germline V gene (reference sequence). The CDR3 here is CSARRGTRGEQYF. The CDR3, as DNA: TGCAGTGCCAGACGGGGGACCCGGGGCGAGCAGTACTTC.

As for this clonotype: Because the CDR3 is missing its conserved closing phenylalanine or tryptophan, this is likely a read error. V usage is TRBV28 and J usage is TRBJ2-1; 7 positions agree with TRBD2. Germline V gene data show CDR1 as MDHEN and CDR2 as SYDVKM. The CDR3 runs 15 residues. The V gene end was trimmed by 6 bases and the J gene end by 0 bases; junction bases not matched to a gene: 5. CDR3 in amino acids: CASRLGGSSYNEQFV. As DNA, the CDR3 is TGTGCCAGCAGGCTCGGGGGGTCCTCCTACAATGAGCAGTTCGTC.

The genes are TRBV29-1 and TRBJ2-1; 10 positions match TRBD2. V was clipped by 6 bases and J by 4 bases; unmatched bases: 12. The CDR3 contains 16 residues. CDR1 is SQVTM and CDR2 is ANQGSEA in the germline V gene. In DNA, the CDR3 is TGCAGCGTCCAACCCCTAGCGGGAGTGGGTTACAATGAGCAGTTCTTC. Translated: CSVQPLAGVGYNEQFF.

The sample holds a few counts of this clonotype. The chain uses TRBV4-1 and TRBJ2-1; D may be TRBD1 (6 bases). The CDR3 loop spans 15 amino acids. Per germline, CDR1 MGHRA and CDR2 YSYEKL. The V and J ends lost 3 bases and 4 bases respectively, with 13 bases between them. The CDR3 is CASSHLQGDYNEQFF. The CDR3 DNA is TGCGCCAGCAGCCATCTACAGGGAGATTACAATGAGCAGTTCTTC.

This clonotype was seen many times. The gene calls are TRBV29-1 and TRBJ2-7; 11 bases match TRBD1. With V trimmed by 6 bases and J by 3 bases, 10 bases remained unmatched. CDR3 length: 15 residues. Germline CDR1 reads SQVTM; CDR2 reads ANQGSEA. This CDR3 reads CSVAPGQGDFYEQYF. CDR3 bases: TGCAGCGTCGCCCCGGGACAGGGGGATTTCTACGAGCAGTACTTC.

This clonotype was observed many times. The chain employs TRBV7-2 and TRBJ2-7; a possible D gene is TRBD2 (5 bases). V lost 2 bases and J lost 5, with 7 bases in between. The CDR3 is made up of 12 amino acids. The V gene's germline CDR1 is SGHTA and CDR2 FQGNSA. The CDR3 sequence: CASSLSGDEQYF. Written as DNA, the CDR3 is TGTGCCAGCAGCTTATCCGGGGACGAGCAGTACTTC.

CDR3 residues: CSARDFRLAGTNEQYF. The CDR3, as DNA: TGCAGTGCTAGAGATTTTAGACTAGCGGGGACCAATGAGCAGTACTTC. V is TRBV20-1 and J is TRBJ2-4; 11 bases line up with TRBD2. Germline loops: CDR1 DFQATT, CDR2 SNEGSKA (reference sequence). The CDR3 totals 16 residues. After removal of 0 bases from V and 13 bases from J, the junction contained 14 bases not matched to a gene.

The genes are TRBV24-1 and TRBJ2-3; TRBD2 matches at 7 bases. The CDR3 contains 16 residues. The junction had 8 bases not matched to a gene; V was cut back by 5 bases and J by 1 base. Germline-derived CDR1 and CDR2 are KGHDR and SFDVKD. CDR3: CATSGGRGGGTDTQYF. The CDR3 region has the DNA TGTGCCACCAGTGGCGGCCGGGGAGGGGGCACAGATACGCAGTATTTT.

As concerns this clonotype: The junction differs from germline at one of its ends, possibly a read error. The V call is TRBV7-2, the J call TRBJ1-2; no firm D call. CDR3 length equals 13 residues. Germline CDR1 and CDR2: SGHTA and FQGNSA. This CDR3 is CASSPDANFGYTF. CDR3 nucleotide sequence: TGTGCCAGCAGCCCGGACGCAAACTTTGGCTACACCTTC. The variable domain in full, completed from reference TRBV7-2 and TRBJ1-2, reads GAGVSQSPSNKVTEKGKDVELRCDPISGHTALYWYRQSLGQGLEFLIYFQGNSAPDKSGLPSDRFSAERTGGSVSTLTIQRTQQEDSAVYLCASSPDANFGYTFGSGTRLTVV.

This clonotype was detected many times. The chain uses TRBV27 and TRBJ1-5; D is possibly TRBD1 (5 bases). The CDR3 extends over 15 amino acids. Trimming took off 3 bases at V and 0 bases at J, with 9 bases between the two ends. The germline CDR1 and CDR2 sequences are MNHEY and SMNVEV (reference sequence). The CDR3 loop is CASSFGGYSNQPQHF. The CDR3 DNA reads as TGTGCCAGCAGTTTTGGGGGATATAGCAATCAGCCCCAGCATTTT.

This rearrangement joins TRBV7-9 to TRBJ1-1; TRBD1 aligns across 7 bases. The V gene's germline CDR1 is SEHNR and CDR2 FQNEAQ (reference sequence). This CDR3 comprises 15 residues. V was clipped by 4 bases and J by 1 base; unmatched bases: 6. This chain's CDR3 is CASSYGDSWNTEAFF. The CDR3 coding sequence is TGTGCCAGCAGCTATGGGGACAGTTGGAACACTGAAGCTTTCTTT. Full variable domain (outside the CDR3, taken from reference TRBV7-9 and TRBJ1-1): DTGVSQNPRHKITKRGQNVTFRCDPISEHNRLYWYRQTLGQGPEFLTYFQNEAQLEKSRLLSDRFSAERPKGSFSTLEIQRTEQGDSAMYLCASSYGDSWNTEAFFGQGTRLTVV.

The CDR3 sequence: CAIQGGSTEAFF. In DNA form, the CDR3 reads TGTGCCATACAGGGGGGGAGCACTGAAGCTTTCTTT. The chain employs TRBV10-3 and TRBJ1-1; 8 bases match TRBD1. The CDR3 spans 12 residues. V shed 9 bases and J 4 bases; nucleotides not matched to a gene: 4. CDR1 is ENHRY and CDR2 is SYGVKD in the germline V gene.

This chain connects TRBV7-2 to TRBJ2-7; 10 nucleotides agree with TRBD2. CDR3 length: 18 amino acids. Germline CDR1 SGHTA, CDR2 FQGNSA. V was pared by 2 bases and J by 3 bases, with 13 bases of the junction left unmatched. This CDR3 reads CASSLPSGRPRGGYEQYF. For the CDR3, the DNA is TGTGCCAGCAGCTTACCTAGCGGGAGACCCAGGGGGGGCTACGAGCAGTACTTC. The whole variable domain, filled in from reference TRBV7-2 and TRBJ2-7, reads GAGVSQSPSNKVTEKGKDVELRCDPISGHTALYWYRQSLGQGLEFLIYFQGNSAPDKSGLPSDRFSAERTGGSVSTLTIQRTQQEDSAVYLCASSLPSGRPRGGYEQYFGPGTRLTVT.

J is TRBJ2-5 and V is TRBV20-1; D uncertain. Per germline, CDR1 DFQATT and CDR2 SNEGSKA (reference sequence). The CDR3 runs 12 residues. V shed 0 bases and J shed 2 bases, with 4 bases lying between them. The CDR3 bases are TGCAGTGCTAGAGAGGTACAAGAGACCCAGTACTTC. The encoded protein is CSAREVQETQYF.

This clonotype was counted only a few times. The chain joins TRBV29-1 to TRBJ1-3; no definite D call. V was clipped by 2 bases and J by 0 bases, with 8 bases between them. Germline loops: CDR1 SQVTM, CDR2 ANQGSEA. The CDR3 spans 14 residues. CDR3 sequence reads: CSVEKGLSGNTIYF. CDR3 bases: TGCAGCGTTGAAAAAGGCCTCTCTGGAAACACCATATATTTT. Complete variable domain (other parts from reference TRBV29-1 and TRBJ1-3): SAVISQKPSRDICQRGTSLTIQCQVDSQVTMMFWYRQQPGQSLTLIATANQGSEATYESGFVIDKFPISRPNLTFSTLTVSNMSPEDSSIYLCSVEKGLSGNTIYFGEGSWLTVV.

This chain links TRBV5-1 with TRBJ2-3; TRBD1 matches at 7 bases. CDR3 size: 16 residues. The ends lost 4 bases at V and 3 bases at J; junction bases unmatched: 11. The germline gives CDR1 SGHRS, CDR2 YFSETQ. The CDR3 DNA reads TGCGCCAGCAGCCATTCTAGACAGGGTGGTACAGATACGCAGTATTTT. Residues: CASSHSRQGGTDTQYF.

This clonotype was counted only a few times. The chain links TRBV18 to TRBJ2-1; D is unclear. This CDR3 has 15 amino acids. The ends were cut back, 3 bases at V and 0 bases at J, with 9 bases in the middle. CDR1 and CDR2 (germline): KGHSH, LQKENI. In DNA form, the CDR3 reads TGTGCCAGCTCACCCAGGTCGAGCTCCTACAATGAGCAGTTCTTC. Protein: CASSPRSSSYNEQFF.